The next 32 T cell receptor beta chains were all read from a single sample in a study of T cell clonality in common variable immunodeficiency (dated by TCRdb to about 2015). The library relied on the immunoSEQ multiplex PCR assay. TCRdb carries this immuneACCESS record with in-frame sequences only. Its versions omit some clonotypes, under half of them owing to an unresolved V gene in the studies checked, with the rest unexplained. Here the sample lists some 64,000 clones, none seen once only. The top ten hold around 1.7% of the sample. The specimen sequenced was peripheral blood mononuclear cells. These receptors were taken from a person aged 18 to 75 in good health.

Many counts were recorded for this clone. The CDR3 extends 3 residues past the end of the read, so its final part is completed from the germline J gene. V usage is TRBV20-1 and J usage is TRBJ2-1; TRBD1 aligns across 8 bases. This CDR3 comprises 15 residues. The germline CDR1 and CDR2 sequences are DFQATT and SNEGSKA (reference sequence). The J segment lost 7 bases and the V segment lost 1 base, leaving 9 bases of the junction unmatched. CDR3 protein: CSARVIAGGKNEQFF. Partial CDR3 DNA: TGCAGTGCTAGAGTGATCGCAGGGGGCAAGAATGAG.

In this sample, this clone turned up many times. The read stops 3 residues short of the end of the CDR3; the missing end is completed from the germline J gene. The chain has TRBV7-9 and TRBJ2-3, with D tentatively TRBD1 (6 bases). The germline V gene has CDR1 SEHNR and CDR2 FQNEAQ (reference sequence). The CDR3 is 14 residues long. Trimming removed 0 bases at V and 3 bases at J, with 7 bases between. The CDR3 loop is CASSLAGTTDTQYF. The sequenced part of the CDR3 DNA is TGTGCCAGCAGCTTAGCAGGGACAACAGATACG. Drawing the rest from reference TRBV7-9 and TRBJ2-3, the complete variable domain is DTGVSQNPRHKITKRGQNVTFRCDPISEHNRLYWYRQTLGQGPEFLTYFQNEAQLEKSRLLSDRFSAERPKGSFSTLEIQRTEQGDSAMYLCASSLAGTTDTQYFGPGTRLTVL.

This clone has a count of ten or more. The read terminates 3 residues before the CDR3 end, so the remaining end is supplied by the germline J gene. V gene TRBV6-2 or TRBV6-3 combines with J gene TRBJ2-2; 8 bases line up with TRBD2. With V trimmed by 0 bases and J by 3 bases, 6 bases remained unmatched. Germline CDR1 and CDR2: MNHEY and SVGEGT. The CDR3 consists of 17 residues. The covered CDR3 bases are TGTGCCAGCAGTTACTCCCGGACTAGCCGGCACACCGGGGAG. This encodes CASSYSRTSRHTGE. The entire CDR3 reads CASSYSRTSRHTGELFF.

This clone was detected many times. The observed sequence ends 3 residues before the CDR3 terminus, with the missing tail filled in from the germline J gene. The rearrangement uses TRBV30 and TRBJ2-3; D unclear. V was shortened by 2 bases and J by 1 base, with 7 bases between the two germline ends. The CDR3 is 13 residues long. CDR1 is GTSNPN, CDR2 SVGIG, per germline (reference sequence). Partial CDR3 DNA: TGTGCCTGGAGTTTTCGGGGCACAGATACG. Its translation is CAWSFRGTDT. The full CDR3 is CAWSFRGTDTQYF. The whole variable domain, remainder taken from reference TRBV30 and TRBJ2-3, is SQTIHQWPATLVQPVGSPLSLECTVEGTSNPNLYWYRQAAGRGLQLLFYSVGIGQISSEVPQNLSASRPQDRQFILSSKKLLLSDSGFYLCAWSFRGTDTQYFGPGTRLTVL.

This clone was detected many times. The CDR3 extends 3 residues past the end of the read, so its final part is completed from the germline J gene. V and J are TRBV7-9 and TRBJ2-6, with D unresolved. This CDR3 is built from 13 residues. The germline CDR1 and CDR2 sequences are SEHNR and FQNEAQ (reference sequence). Trimming removed 11 bases at V and 0 bases at J, with 8 bases between. The part of the CDR3 DNA that was read is TGTGCCCTGCGGCCCTCTGGGGCCAACGTC. Amino acids: CALRPSGANV. In full, the CDR3 reads CALRPSGANVLTF.

This clone was counted ten times or more. The CDR3 end falls 3 residues outside the read, so it is completed with the germline J gene. This chain joins TRBV20-1 and TRBJ2-1, with D possibly matching TRBD1 (6 bases). CDR1 and CDR2 (germline): DFQATT, SNEGSKA (reference sequence). Deletions cut 4 bases from V and 4 bases from J, with 8 bases between. This CDR3 has 12 amino acids. CDR3 loop: CSAKGEYNEQFF. The CDR3 DNA, read in part, is TGCAGTGCTAAGGGGGAATACAATGAG.

This clone was counted ten times or more. The read comes to an end 3 residues before the CDR3 does, leaving the germline J gene to fill in the end. V gene TRBV6-4 combines with J gene TRBJ2-1, with TRBD2 identical over 9 bases. Germline V lookup: CDR1 MRHNA, CDR2 SNTAGT. This CDR3 spans 14 amino acids. The V gene end was trimmed by 4 bases and the J gene end by 7 bases; junction bases not matched to a gene: 5. The DNA read from the CDR3 is TGTGCCAGCAGTGTAGCGGGAGAGGGGAATGAG. Its protein product is CASSVAGEGNE. The whole CDR3 is CASSVAGEGNEQFF.

This clone was recorded at least ten times. The DNA ends 3 residues before the CDR3 does, and the rest of the CDR3 is filled in from the germline J gene. The V and J genes are TRBV28 and TRBJ1-2, with 7 positions matching TRBD1. The V segment lost 10 bases and the J segment 1 base; nucleotides outside the gene matches: 6. The CDR3 spans 13 residues. CDR1 MDHEN and CDR2 SYDVKM come from the germline V gene. This CDR3 is CATSGTVNYGYTF. The sequenced part of the CDR3 DNA is TGTGCCACCTCCGGGACAGTTAACTATGGC.

There are many counts of this clone. The read falls 3 residues short of the CDR3 end, and the missing part is taken from the germline J gene. This rearrangement joins TRBV30 to TRBJ2-1; weak D call: TRBD2 (6 bases). CDR1 GTSNPN and CDR2 SVGIG come from the germline V gene (reference sequence). This CDR3 contains 14 residues. Trimming removed 8 bases from V and 4 bases from J, with 18 bases in between. CDR3 bases read: TGTGCCGGTTTTTCCGGGACTCCTTACAATGAG. Amino acids: CAGFSGTPYNE. The CDR3 in its entirety is CAGFSGTPYNEQFF.

This clone was seen ten or more times. The CDR3 goes on 3 residues after the read ends, and that part is filled in from the germline J gene. The gene calls are TRBV11-3 and TRBJ2-2; 11 bases are a match to TRBD2. The trim removed 3 bases at V and 6 bases at J, leaving 3 bases unmatched. Germline lookup yields CDR1 SGHNT and CDR2 YENEEA. The CDR3 is made up of 15 amino acids. Partial CDR3 DNA: TGTGCCAGCAGCTTTACTAGCGGGGGATCCGGGGAG. This sequence encodes CASSFTSGGSGE. The entire CDR3 sequence reads CASSFTSGGSGELFF. Variable domain in full (rest from reference TRBV11-3 and TRBJ2-2): EAGVVQSPRYKIIEKKQPVAFWCNPISGHNTLYWYLQNLGQGPELLIRYENEEAVDDSQLPKDRFSAERLKGVDSTLKIQPAELGDSAVYLCASSFTSGGSGELFFGEGSRLTVL.

This clone was detected ten times or more. The CDR3 goes on 3 residues after the read ends, and that part is filled in from the germline J gene. The chain carries TRBV10-1 and TRBJ2-5; D gene ambiguous. Trimming removed 5 bases from V and 5 bases from J, with 12 bases in between. The CDR3 sequence is 13 residues long. Germline V gene sequence: CDR1 WNHNN, CDR2 SYGVQD (reference sequence). The CDR3 reads CASSRLAHETQYF. Incomplete CDR3 DNA: TGCGCCAGCAGTCGTCTCGCGCACGAGACC.

This clone was counted many times. The read falls 3 residues short of the CDR3 end, and the missing part is taken from the germline J gene. The chain combines TRBV2 with TRBJ1-1, with 8 bases fitting TRBD1. V dropped 3 bases and J dropped 3; count of bases not matched to a gene: 6. The CDR3 is 15 residues long. Germline lookup yields CDR1 SNHLY and CDR2 FYNNEI. CDR3 protein: CASSDADRAYTEAFF. The part of the CDR3 DNA that was read is TGTGCCAGCAGTGACGCGGACAGGGCTTACACTGAA. Full variable domain (rest looked up from reference TRBV2 and TRBJ1-1): EPEVTQTPSHQVTQMGQEVILRCVPISNHLYFYWYRQILGQKVEFLVSFYNNEISEKSEIFDDQFSVERPDGSNFTLKIRSTKLEDSAMYFCASSDADRAYTEAFFGQGTRLTVV.

This clone showed up many times. The CDR3 extends 3 residues past the end of the read, so its final part is completed from the germline J gene. The genes are TRBV11-2 and TRBJ2-7; 7 bases fit TRBD2. The trim removed 5 bases at V and 5 bases at J, leaving 0 bases unmatched. CDR3 length: 11 amino acids. Germline V gives CDR1 SGHAT, CDR2 FQNNGV. This CDR3 reads CASSLADEQYF. CDR3 DNA (partial): TGTGCCAGCAGCCTAGCGGACGAG.

This clone was picked up many times. The read halts 3 residues ahead of the CDR3 end, with the missing end drawn from the germline J gene. The chain uses TRBV15 and TRBJ1-4, with 8 nucleotides matching TRBD1. The V and J ends lost 5 bases and 4 bases, in that order; junction bases with no gene match: 6. This CDR3 has 15 amino acids. Germline-derived CDR1 and CDR2 are LNHNV and YYDKDF (reference sequence). Here the CDR3 reads CATSLTGEYNEKLFF. The sequenced CDR3 bases are TGTGCCACCAGCCTGACAGGGGAATATAATGAAAAA.

A word on this clone: The CDR3 end lies 3 residues beyond the end of the read and is filled in from the germline J gene. This sequence joins TRBV7-3 and TRBJ2-1; 10 nucleotides align to TRBD2. Per the germline V gene, CDR1 is SGHTA and CDR2 is FQGTGA. The CDR3 is 15 amino acids. V lost 0 bases to trimming and J lost 8 bases; unmatched junction nucleotides: 4. CDR3 bases read: TGTGCCAGCAGCTTAACGGCTAGCGGGAGCCATGAG. Its protein is CASSLTASGSHE. The complete CDR3 reads CASSLTASGSHEQFF.

This clone was recorded many times. The sequenced fragment ends 3 residues before the CDR3 boundary, so the rest is inferred from the germline J gene. V and J are TRBV6-1 and TRBJ2-1; 7 bases match TRBD1. V lost 4 bases to trimming and J lost 0 bases; unmatched junction nucleotides: 6. Germline V gene data show CDR1 as MNHNS and CDR2 as SASEGT. The CDR3 runs to 16 residues. CDR3 bases read: TGTGCCAGCAGTGCCCGACAGGGACGCTCCTACAATGAG. It codes for CASSARQGRSYNE. The complete CDR3 reads CASSARQGRSYNEQFF.

This clone was counted many times. The observed sequence ends 3 residues before the CDR3 terminus, with the missing tail filled in from the germline J gene. The chain combines TRBV19 with TRBJ2-2; tentative D call: TRBD2 (5 bases). Germline-derived CDR1 and CDR2 are LNHDA and SQIVND (reference sequence). The V gene lost 7 bases and the J gene lost 5 bases, with 11 bases spanning the gap. CDR3 size: 13 residues. CDR3 loop: CASTPRGTGELFF. The DNA read from the CDR3 is TGTGCCAGTACCCCCCGAGGGACCGGGGAG.

The sample holds many counts of this clone. The read finishes 3 residues shy of the CDR3 end, and the germline J gene is used to complete it. This chain joins TRBV19 and TRBJ1-5, with D maybe TRBD1 (6 bases). Trimming stripped 6 bases from V and 0 bases from J, with 18 bases between. This CDR3 has 17 residues. The germline gives CDR1 LNHDA, CDR2 SQIVND (reference sequence). The CDR3 spells CASSNLYGGLSNQPQHF. CDR3 DNA (partial): TGTGCCAGTAGCAATTTGTATGGGGGCCTTAGCAATCAGCCC.

In its sample, this clone was seen many times. Read sequence stops 3 residues before the CDR3 end, and the germline J gene provides the missing end. J is TRBJ2-7 and V is TRBV7-9, with unresolved D. The V gene's germline CDR1 is SEHNR and CDR2 FQNEAQ (reference sequence). CDR3 size: 14 residues. Trimming pared 4 bases from V and 1 base from J, leaving 11 bases between. The chain's CDR3 is CASSSLSASYEQYF. The part of the CDR3 DNA that was read is TGTGCCAGCAGCTCGTTATCCGCGTCCTACGAG.

This clone was found many times. The CDR3 is cut off 3 residues early in the read; its end comes from the germline J gene. The rearrangement joins TRBV30 to TRBJ1-3; 7 bases match TRBD1. The V gene's germline CDR1 is GTSNPN and CDR2 SVGIG (reference sequence). V gave up 4 bases and J gave up 5 bases; unmatched junction bases: 8. The CDR3 spans 14 residues. The DNA read from the CDR3 is TGTGCCTGGAAAGGGGACAGCGACAGAAACACC. It is translated as CAWKGDSDRNT. The entire CDR3 sequence reads CAWKGDSDRNTIYF.

This clone has a count of ten or more. The sequence runs out 3 residues before the end of the CDR3; the remainder is reconstructed from the germline J gene. V usage is TRBV2 and J usage is TRBJ2-5; D unclear. V lost 4 bases, J lost 5 bases, and 5 bases lay in between. The CDR3 spans 11 residues. Germline V gene lookup returns CDR1 SNHLY and CDR2 FYNNEI. The CDR3 region is CASSAVETQYF. The sequenced part of the CDR3 DNA is TGTGCCAGCAGTGCGGTGGAGACC.

This clone has at least ten counts. The DNA ends 3 residues before the CDR3 does, and the rest of the CDR3 is filled in from the germline J gene. The chain has TRBV20-1 and TRBJ1-5, with a tentative D call TRBD1 (6 bases). V was pared by 2 bases and J by 6 bases, with 14 bases between. Germline V lookup: CDR1 DFQATT, CDR2 SNEGSKA (reference sequence). CDR3 length: 14 residues. CDR3 sequence reads: CSARLIQGSQPQHF. The DNA read from the CDR3 is TGCAGTGCTAGATTGATACAGGGCAGTCAGCCC.

This clone was picked up many times. The read terminates 3 residues before the CDR3 end, so the remaining end is supplied by the germline J gene. This chain links TRBV19 with TRBJ2-6; maybe TRBD1 (6 bases). CDR3 size: 17 residues. Germline CDR1 reads LNHDA; CDR2 reads SQIVND (reference sequence). V lost 5 bases and J lost 2, with 16 bases in between. The sequenced part of the CDR3 DNA is TGTGCCAGTAGTCTTTTTCTACAGGGAACTGGGGCCAACGTC. Protein sequence: CASSLFLQGTGANV. The full CDR3 sequence reads CASSLFLQGTGANVLTF.

This clone showed up many times. The observed sequence ends 3 residues before the CDR3 terminus, with the missing tail filled in from the germline J gene. The chain links TRBV14 to TRBJ1-1; D may be TRBD1 (5 bases). The germline gives CDR1 SGHDN, CDR2 FVKESK. This CDR3 has 11 amino acids. Incomplete CDR3 DNA: TGTGCCAGCAGCCAAGATAGGGGA. Translation gives CASSQDRG. The whole CDR3 sequence is CASSQDRGAFF.

This clone was found many times. The read gets to within 3 residues of the CDR3 end, and the germline J gene fills in the rest. The rearrangement joins TRBV11-2 to TRBJ2-1, with TRBD2 matching over 7 bases. The V segment lost 6 bases and the J segment 2 bases; nucleotides outside the gene matches: 7. The CDR3 runs to 15 residues. Germline V gives CDR1 SGHAT, CDR2 FQNNGV. CDR3 bases read: TGTGCCAGCAGAAATAGCGGGTCCCCCTACAATGAG. Protein: CASRNSGSPYNE. The whole CDR3 sequence is CASRNSGSPYNEQFF.

There are many counts of this clone. Coverage ceases 3 residues before the CDR3 finishes, and the germline J gene fills in the end. This chain uses TRBV29-1 with TRBJ2-7, with a tentative D call TRBD1 (5 bases). The CDR3 contains 14 residues. The V end lost 3 bases, the J end lost 2 bases, and 14 bases lay between the germline ends. Germline V gives CDR1 SQVTM, CDR2 ANQGSEA. The CDR3 is CSVEITGNTYEQYF. The sequenced part of the CDR3 DNA is TGCAGCGTTGAGATTACAGGAAACACCTACGAG.

This clone showed up many times. The sequenced fragment ends 3 residues before the CDR3 boundary, so the rest is inferred from the germline J gene. The chain employs TRBV5-5 and TRBJ2-2; D unresolved. This CDR3 spans 14 amino acids. Trimming removed 3 bases at V and 3 bases at J, with 9 bases between. From germline, CDR1 is SGHKS and CDR2 YYEKEE (reference sequence). The sequenced part of the CDR3 DNA is TGTGCCAGCAGCTCAACCGCAGACACCGGGGAG. As protein: CASSSTADTGE. From start to end, the CDR3 is CASSSTADTGELFF.

This clone has a count of ten or more. Read data end 3 residues before the CDR3 end; the end is taken from the germline J gene. The chain combines TRBV2 with TRBJ1-5; D is unresolved. This CDR3 has 13 amino acids. V was cut by 2 bases and J by 3 bases, with 5 bases left in between. Germline V gene sequence: CDR1 SNHLY, CDR2 FYNNEI. The CDR3 sequence is CASSEWHNQPQHF. CDR3 DNA, as far as it was read: TGTGCCAGCAGTGAATGGCACAATCAGCCC.

This clone has ten or more counts. The read falls 3 residues short of the CDR3 end, and the missing part is taken from the germline J gene. The V gene is TRBV7-8, the J gene TRBJ2-3; D gene ambiguous. Germline-derived CDR1 and CDR2 are SGHVS and FQNEAQ. The CDR3 loop spans 14 amino acids. Trimming stripped 2 bases from V and 2 bases from J, with 8 bases between. The CDR3 loop reads CASSLTDYTDTQYF. Partial CDR3 DNA: TGTGCCAGCAGCTTAACAGATTACACAGATACG. Full variable domain (rest looked up from reference TRBV7-8 and TRBJ2-3): GAGVSQSPRYKVAKRGQDVALRCDPISGHVSLFWYQQALGQGPEFLTYFQNEAQLDKSGLPSDRFFAERPEGSVSTLKIQRTQQEDSAVYLCASSLTDYTDTQYFGPGTRLTVL.

In this sample, this clone turned up many times. Read data end 3 residues before the CDR3 end; the end is taken from the germline J gene. The J gene is TRBJ2-7, the V gene TRBV29-1, with 8 bases that match TRBD2. The CDR3 runs to 14 residues. With V trimmed by 7 bases and J by 5 bases, 13 bases remained unmatched. Per the germline V gene, CDR1 is SQVTM and CDR2 is ANQGSEA. The CDR3 here is CSATGGQGKDEQYF. The sequenced CDR3 bases are TGCAGCGCTACGGGGGGGCAGGGGAAAGACGAG.

This clone was seen at least ten times. The read comes to an end 3 residues before the CDR3 does, leaving the germline J gene to fill in the end. V and J are TRBV5-1 and TRBJ2-7; TRBD2 aligns across 8 bases. Per germline, CDR1 SGHRS and CDR2 YFSETQ. With 5 bases clipped from V and 1 base from J, the junction kept 14 bases outside the gene matches. The CDR3 runs 17 residues. This CDR3 is CASSPTSRAGGSYEQYF. The part of the CDR3 DNA that was read is TGCGCCAGCAGTCCCACCTCTAGGGCGGGGGGATCCTACGAG.

This clone was recorded many times. The CDR3 end lies 3 residues beyond the end of the read and is filled in from the germline J gene. The chain carries TRBV5-1 and TRBJ2-3; 10 bases align to TRBD2. The ends lost 0 bases at V and 4 bases at J; junction bases unmatched: 14. Looked up from germline, CDR1 is SGHRS and CDR2 is YFSETQ. This CDR3 comprises 19 residues. The covered CDR3 bases are TGCGCCAGCAGCTTGGCCTCCAGCGGGAGGGCGATCGGCTCAGATACG. It specifies CASSLASSGRAIGSDT. From start to end, the CDR3 is CASSLASSGRAIGSDTQYF. Drawing the rest from reference TRBV5-1 and TRBJ2-3, the complete variable domain is KAGVTQTPRYLIKTRGQQVTLSCSPISGHRSVSWYQQTPGQGLQFLFEYFSETQRNKGNFPGRFSGRQFSNSRSEMNVSTLELGDSALYLCASSLASSGRAIGSDTQYFGPGTRLTVL.